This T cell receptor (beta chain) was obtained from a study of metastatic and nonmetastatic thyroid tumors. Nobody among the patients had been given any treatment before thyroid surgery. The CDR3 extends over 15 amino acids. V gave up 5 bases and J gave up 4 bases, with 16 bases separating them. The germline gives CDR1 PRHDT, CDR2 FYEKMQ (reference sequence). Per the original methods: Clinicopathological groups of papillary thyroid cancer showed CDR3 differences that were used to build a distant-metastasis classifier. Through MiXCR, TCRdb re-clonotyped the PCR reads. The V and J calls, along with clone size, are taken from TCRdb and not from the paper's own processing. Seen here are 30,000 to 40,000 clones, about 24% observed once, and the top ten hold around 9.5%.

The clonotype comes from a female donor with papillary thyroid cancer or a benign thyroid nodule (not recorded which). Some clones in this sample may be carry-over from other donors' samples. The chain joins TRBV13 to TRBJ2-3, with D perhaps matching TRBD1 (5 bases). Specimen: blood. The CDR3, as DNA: TGTGCCAGCAGCCGGACATCCCTAGGGGCAGATACGCAGTATTTT. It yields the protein CASSRTSLGADTQYF.